Listed below are T cell receptor beta chains from one sample, sequenced in a study of beta chain features in type 1 diabetes. Data came from immunoSEQ multiplex PCR; TCRdb stores just in-frame clones and leaves some out. The sample has tens of thousands of clones, roughly 45% seen once. Sequencing was done on a sample of stem cell memory CD4+ T cells from blood. The receptors originated from a man aged 25 to 40 with type 1 diabetes. CDR3s leave out the opening cysteine and the closing phenylalanine or tryptophan. The D gene is left open where the match is weak.

v_call: TRBV10-3
d_call: TRBD1
cdr3_length: 12
cdr3_aa: ATGQGFNTGELF

v_call: TRBV10-2
d_call: NA
cdr3_length: 12
cdr3_aa: ASSSTRFNQPQH

v_call: TRBV5-1
d_call: NA
cdr3_length: 10
cdr3_aa: ASSLPEDTQY

v_call: TRBV4-1
d_call: NA
cdr3_length: 10
cdr3_aa: ASSQVQGRYT

v_call: TRBV9
d_call: TRBD1
cdr3_length: 14
cdr3_aa: ASSPMGQGITGELF

v_call: TRBV27
d_call: TRBD1
cdr3_length: 11
cdr3_aa: ASRQTGRYEQF

v_call: TRBV14
d_call: NA
cdr3_length: 12
cdr3_aa: ASSYSGGYEKLF

v_call: TRBV5-1
d_call: TRBD1
cdr3_length: 13
cdr3_aa: ASSETGFSYNEQF

v_call: TRBV2
d_call: NA
cdr3_length: 12
cdr3_aa: ASTPKGSENTQY

v_call: TRBV28
d_call: TRBD2
cdr3_length: 14
cdr3_aa: ASSPHSGGAKNIQY

v_call: TRBV2
d_call: NA
cdr3_length: 13
cdr3_aa: ASSEPRTPLDTQY

v_call: TRBV9
d_call: TRBD1
cdr3_length: 12
cdr3_aa: ASSRDRAGDTQY

v_call: TRBV6-1
d_call: NA
cdr3_length: 10
cdr3_aa: ASSEARETQY

v_call: TRBV6-5
d_call: NA
cdr3_length: 9
cdr3_aa: ASSYVDEQY

v_call: TRBV5-1
d_call: TRBD2
cdr3_length: 12
cdr3_aa: ASSREGGIETQY

v_call: TRBV5-1
d_call: TRBD2
cdr3_length: 14
cdr3_aa: ASSLGLAGGPETQY

v_call: TRBV5-1
d_call: NA
cdr3_length: 10
cdr3_aa: ASSLEKGAQY

v_call: TRBV7-6
d_call: NA
cdr3_length: 11
cdr3_aa: ASSSEGGHGYT

v_call: TRBV2
d_call: TRBD1
cdr3_length: 13
cdr3_aa: ASSRMTGMGQPQH

v_call: TRBV5-1
d_call: TRBD1
cdr3_length: 11
cdr3_aa: ASSRQGAGELF